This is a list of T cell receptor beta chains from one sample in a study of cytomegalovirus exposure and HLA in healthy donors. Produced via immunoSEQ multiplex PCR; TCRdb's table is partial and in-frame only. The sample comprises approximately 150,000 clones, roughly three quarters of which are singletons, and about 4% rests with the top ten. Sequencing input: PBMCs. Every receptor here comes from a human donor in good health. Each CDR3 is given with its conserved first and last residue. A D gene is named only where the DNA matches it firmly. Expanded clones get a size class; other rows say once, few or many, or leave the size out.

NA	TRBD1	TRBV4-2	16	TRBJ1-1	CASSQVGTGRNTEAFF	TGTGCCAGCAGCCAAGTGGGGACAGGGAGGAACACTGAAGCTTTCTTT
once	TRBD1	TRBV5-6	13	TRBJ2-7	CASSAGGVYEQYF	TGTGCCAGCAGCGCAGGGGGTGTGTACGAGCAGTACTTC
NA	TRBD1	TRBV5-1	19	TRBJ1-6	CASSPNPQGAISTNSPLHF	TGCGCCAGCAGCCCGAACCCACAGGGGGCGATAAGTACGAATTCACCCCTCCACTTT
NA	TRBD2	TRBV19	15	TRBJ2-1	CASSIDPSGYNEQFF	TGTGCCAGTAGTATAGATCCTAGCGGCTACAATGAGCAGTTCTTC
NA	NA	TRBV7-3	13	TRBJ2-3	CASSSIGTNTQYF	TGTGCCAGCAGCTCAATCGGGACAAATACGCAGTATTTT
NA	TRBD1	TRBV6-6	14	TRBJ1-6	CASSYRGPESPLHF	TGTGCCAGCAGTTACAGGGGGCCGGAATCACCCCTCCACTTT
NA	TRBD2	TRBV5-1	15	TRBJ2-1	CASSPSGRADNEQFF	TGCGCCAGCAGCCCTAGCGGGAGGGCCGATAATGAGCAGTTCTTC
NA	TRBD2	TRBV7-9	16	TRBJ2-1	CASTDKGGREGGEQFF	TGTGCCAGCACCGATAAAGGGGGTCGGGAGGGGGGTGAGCAGTTCTTC
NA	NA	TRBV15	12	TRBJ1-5	CATTLDNQPQHF	TGTGCCACCACTTTAGACAATCAGCCCCAGCATTTT
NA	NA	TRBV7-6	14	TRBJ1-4	CASSLAYQLEKLFF	TGTGCCAGCAGCTTAGCGTATCAGTTGGAAAAACTGTTTTTT
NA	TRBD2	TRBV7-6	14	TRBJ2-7	CASSLGGRGYEQYF	TGTGCCAGCAGCTTAGGTGGGAGGGGCTACGAGCAGTACTTC
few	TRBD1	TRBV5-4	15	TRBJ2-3	CASSSLRGSSDTQYF	TGTGCCAGCAGCTCACTCAGGGGGTCGTCGGATACGCAGTATTTT
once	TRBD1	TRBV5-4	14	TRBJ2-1	CASSVTGINNEQFF	TGTGCCAGCAGCGTGACAGGGATCAACAATGAGCAGTTCTTC
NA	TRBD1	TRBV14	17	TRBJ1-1	CASSQFGTGFMNTEAFF	TGTGCCAGCAGCCAGTTCGGGACAGGGTTTATGAACACTGAAGCTTTCTTT
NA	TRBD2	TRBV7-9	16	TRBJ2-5	CSSSQGPSGSGETQYF	TGTTCCAGCAGCCAGGGACCTAGCGGGAGTGGTGAGACCCAGTACTTC
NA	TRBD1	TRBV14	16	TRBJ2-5	CASSHGPGGSGETQYF	TGTGCCAGCAGCCATGGGCCAGGGGGCTCTGGGGAGACCCAGTACTTC
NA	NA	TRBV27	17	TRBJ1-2	CASSLRGPGGGARGYTF	TGTGCCAGCAGTCTTAGGGGTCCTGGGGGGGGCGCGAGGGGCTACACCTTC
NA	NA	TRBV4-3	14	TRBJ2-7	CASSPGGGSYEQYF	TGCGCCAGCAGCCCAGGAGGAGGATCCTACGAGCAGTACTTC
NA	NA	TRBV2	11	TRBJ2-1	CATAVTGWQFF	TGTGCCACCGCGGTCACGGGGTGGCAGTTCTTC
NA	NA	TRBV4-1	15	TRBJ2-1	CASSQGTWERPEEFF	TGCGCCAGCAGCCAAGGTACGTGGGAAAGGCCGGAGGAGTTCTTC
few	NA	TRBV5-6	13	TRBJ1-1	CASSLYLNTEAFF	TGTGCCAGCAGCTTGTATTTGAACACTGAAGCTTTCTTT
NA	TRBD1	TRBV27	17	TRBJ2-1	CASSLVTGVGGYNEQFF	TGTGCCAGCAGTTTGGTCACAGGGGTTGGTGGATACAATGAGCAGTTCTTC
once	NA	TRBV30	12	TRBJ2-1	CAWTTGYNEQFF	TGTGCCTGGACGACAGGATACAATGAGCAGTTCTTC
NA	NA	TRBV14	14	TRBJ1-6	CASSQGGGYSPLHF	TGTGCCAGCAGCCAAGGGGGGGGATATTCACCCCTCCACTTT
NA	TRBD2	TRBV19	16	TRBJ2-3	CASRLAGRASTDTQYF	TGTGCCAGTAGACTAGCGGGCCGAGCTAGCACAGATACGCAGTATTTT
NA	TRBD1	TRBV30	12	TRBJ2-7	CAWSVQGGEQYF	TGTGCCTGGAGTGTACAGGGGGGCGAGCAGTACTTC
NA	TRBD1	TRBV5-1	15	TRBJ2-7	CASSSRQGSSYEQYF	TGCGCCAGCAGCTCGAGACAGGGAAGCTCCTACGAGCAGTACTTC
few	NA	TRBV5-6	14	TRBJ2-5	CASSLVTGQETQYF	TGTGCCAGCAGCTTGGTAACAGGCCAAGAGACCCAGTACTTC
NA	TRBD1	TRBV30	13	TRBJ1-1	CAWSSTGTGEAFF	TGTGCCTGGAGTTCCACGGGGACAGGTGAAGCTTTCTTT
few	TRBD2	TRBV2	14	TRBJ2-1	CASGGTSGYNEQFF	TGTGCCAGCGGGGGGACTAGCGGGTACAATGAGCAGTTCTTC
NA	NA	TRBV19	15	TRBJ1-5	CASSIAGVWNQPQHF	TGTGCCAGTAGCATCGCGGGGGTATGGAATCAGCCCCAGCATTTT
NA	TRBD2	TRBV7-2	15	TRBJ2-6	CASSRGGYGANVLTF	TGTGCCAGCAGCCGCGGGGGGTACGGGGCCAACGTCCTGACTTTC
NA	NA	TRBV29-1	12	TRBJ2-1	CSARIGGNEQFF	TGCAGCGCCCGGATAGGAGGCAATGAGCAGTTCTTC
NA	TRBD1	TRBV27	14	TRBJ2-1	CASSYGTGGNEQFF	TGTGCCAGCAGTTATGGGACAGGGGGGAATGAGCAGTTCTTC
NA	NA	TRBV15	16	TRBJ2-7	CATSRGGVSRREEQYF	TGTGCCACCAGCAGAGGCGGGGTTAGCCGGAGGGAGGAGCAGTACTTC
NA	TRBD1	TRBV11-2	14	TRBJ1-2	CASRPTGALGGYTF	TGTGCCAGCAGACCGACAGGGGCATTGGGGGGCTACACCTTC
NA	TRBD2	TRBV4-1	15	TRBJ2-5	CASTPLPGGAETQYF	TGCGCCAGTACCCCCCTTCCGGGGGGAGCAGAGACCCAGTACTTC
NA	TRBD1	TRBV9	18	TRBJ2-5	CASSTPLSGTGDGETQYF	TGTGCCAGCAGCACTCCCCTATCCGGGACAGGGGATGGAGAGACCCAGTACTTC
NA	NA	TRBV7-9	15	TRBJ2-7	CASSLGAGPTYEQYF	TGTGCCAGCAGCTTAGGGGCAGGTCCTACTTACGAGCAGTACTTC
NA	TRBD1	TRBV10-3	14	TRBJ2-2	CAIRGQGVTGELFF	TGTGCCATTCGAGGACAGGGGGTGACCGGGGAGCTGTTTTTT
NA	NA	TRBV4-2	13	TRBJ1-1	CASSLGQNTEAFF	TGTGCCAGCAGCCTGGGACAAAACACTGAAGCTTTCTTT
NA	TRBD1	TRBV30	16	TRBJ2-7	CAWAQPVQGDSYEQYF	TGTGCCTGGGCCCAACCGGTACAGGGGGATTCCTACGAGCAGTACTTC
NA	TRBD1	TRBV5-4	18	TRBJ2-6	CASSPEGTGGSGANVLTF	TGTGCCAGCAGCCCGGAGGGGACAGGGGGCTCTGGGGCCAACGTCCTGACTTTC
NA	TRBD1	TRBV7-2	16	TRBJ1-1	CASSPGTGVTYTEAFF	TGTGCCAGCAGCCCCGGGACAGGGGTAACGTACACTGAAGCTTTCTTT
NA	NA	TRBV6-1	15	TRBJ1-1	CASSDPRTANTEAFF	TGTGCCAGCAGCGACCCACGGACAGCGAACACTGAAGCTTTCTTT